What follows are 19 T cell receptor beta chains derived from one specimen sequenced in a study of cytomegalovirus exposure and HLA in healthy donors. Data came from immunoSEQ multiplex PCR; TCRdb stores just in-frame clones and leaves some out. The sample carries about 120,000 clones, more than 70% recorded once. Sequenced sample: PBMCs. The receptors were sampled from a woman in her 30s in good health and CMV-seronegative.

The V call is TRBV5-5, the J call TRBJ2-7, with 10 bases that match TRBD2. Trimming cost V 2 bases and J 3 bases; bases outside gene matches: 8. CDR3 length: 16 amino acids. CDR1 is SGHKS and CDR2 is YYEKEE in the germline V gene (reference sequence). CDR3 protein: CASSFGTSVKLYEQYF. CDR3 nucleotides: TGTGCCAGCAGCTTCGGGACTAGCGTGAAACTCTACGAGCAGTACTTC.

This chain links TRBV4-1 with TRBJ2-7; possible D gene TRBD1, 5 bases. In germline, CDR1 is MGHRA, CDR2 YSYEKL. The CDR3 contains 14 residues. Deletions cut 0 bases from V and 4 bases from J, with 10 bases between. The CDR3 bases are TGCGCCAGCAGCCAAGAGTCAGGGATATACGAGCAGTACTTC. This gives the protein CASSQESGIYEQYF.

The chain has TRBV14 and TRBJ1-5; TRBD1 is a possible D gene (6 bases). The V and J ends lost 4 bases and 0 bases respectively, with 10 bases between them. Looked up from germline, CDR1 is SGHDN and CDR2 is FVKESK. The CDR3 totals 15 residues. The CDR3 DNA follows: TGTGCCAGCAGCCCCTACAGGGATAGCAATCAGCCCCAGCATTTT. Residues: CASSPYRDSNQPQHF. Together with reference TRBV14 and TRBJ1-5, the CDR3 gives the full variable domain: EAGVTQFPSHSVIEKGQTVTLRCDPISGHDNLYWYRRVMGKEIKFLLHFVKESKQDESGMPNNRFLAERTGGTYSTLKVQPAELEDSGVYFCASSPYRDSNQPQHFGDGTRLSIL.

The V gene is TRBV11-2, the J gene TRBJ2-7; the match to TRBD2 covers 7 bases. From germline, CDR1 is SGHAT and CDR2 FQNNGV. The CDR3 spans 15 residues. V lost 1 base, J lost 6 bases, and 9 bases stayed unmatched. The CDR3 DNA reads TGTGCCAGCAGCTTAGTTGGGGGGGGTGGAGGCGAGCAGTACTTC. Protein product: CASSLVGGGGGEQYF.

This chain connects TRBV30 to TRBJ2-1; D perhaps matches TRBD2 (6 bases). CDR3 length: 16 residues. Germline CDR1 GTSNPN, CDR2 SVGIG (reference sequence). The ends were cut back, 0 bases at V and 4 bases at J, with 16 bases in the middle. The CDR3 DNA reads TGTGCCTGGAGTGTGGGGTTGGCGGGGTCATACAATGAGCAGTTCTTC. Translating it yields CAWSVGLAGSYNEQFF.

Only one count was recorded for this clone. The chain couples TRBV2 to TRBJ2-6; TRBD1 aligns across 7 bases. The germline V gene has CDR1 SNHLY and CDR2 FYNNEI. CDR3 size: 17 residues. J was trimmed by 0 bases and V by 6 bases; bases with no gene match: 8. The CDR3, as DNA: TGTGCCAGCAGAAAGACAGGGACCGGCTCTGGGGCCAACGTCCTGACTTTC. Its translation: CASRKTGTGSGANVLTF.

The CDR3 DNA reads as TGTGCCACCCCTCGGGGAAATCGCTATGGCTACACCTTC. Residues: CATPRGNRYGYTF. The chain combines TRBV6-5 with TRBJ1-2; D remains unclear. This CDR3 is 13 amino acids long. From germline, CDR1 is MNHEY and CDR2 SVGAGI. The V end lost 10 bases, the J end lost 4 bases, and 16 bases lay between the germline ends.

V gene TRBV4-3 combines with J gene TRBJ2-7; D remains ambiguous. The germline V gene has CDR1 LGHNA and CDR2 YSLEER. The V end lost 0 bases, the J end lost 0 bases, and 12 bases lay between the germline ends. There are 16 residues in the CDR3. CDR3 loop: CASSQEHPGGSYEQYF. In DNA, the CDR3 is TGCGCCAGCAGCCAAGAACACCCTGGTGGCTCCTACGAGCAGTACTTC.

The V gene is TRBV9, the J gene TRBJ1-1; 9 bases line up with TRBD1. Per the germline V gene, CDR1 is SGDLS and CDR2 is YYNGEE. The CDR3 sequence is 17 residues long. Losses at the gene ends were 3 bases for V and 0 bases for J; bases not matched to a gene: 9. The CDR3: CASSGEGTGWVNTEAFF. CDR3 DNA sequence: TGTGCCAGCAGCGGAGAGGGGACAGGGTGGGTGAACACTGAAGCTTTCTTT.

This chain uses TRBV29-1 with TRBJ1-5; D gene uncertain. Germline V gene sequence: CDR1 SQVTM, CDR2 ANQGSEA. CDR3 length: 13 residues. The V end lost 6 bases, the J end lost 3 bases, and 12 bases lay between the germline ends. CDR3 residues: CSVSREPNQPQHF. DNA of the CDR3: TGCAGCGTGTCGCGAGAACCCAATCAGCCCCAGCATTTT.

The CDR3 spells CSARQGEQFF. CDR3 in DNA: TGCAGTGCTAGACAGGGTGAGCAGTTCTTC. The V gene is TRBV20-1, the J gene TRBJ2-1, with D possibly TRBD1 on 5 matching bases. CDR1 DFQATT and CDR2 SNEGSKA come from the germline V gene (reference sequence). This CDR3 has 10 residues. V was trimmed by 2 bases and J by 9 bases, leaving 5 bases between them.

The table lists this clone with a count of one. The rearrangement uses TRBV6-5 and TRBJ1-5; 8 bases are shared with TRBD1. Germline CDR1 and CDR2: MNHEY and SVGAGI. This CDR3 contains 13 residues. V dropped 7 bases and J dropped 6; count of bases not matched to a gene: 5. Here the CDR3 reads CASTTGESQPQHF. CDR3 bases: TGTGCCAGCACGACAGGGGAGAGTCAGCCCCAGCATTTT.

The genes are TRBV2 and TRBJ2-6; possible D gene TRBD2, 7 bases. Trimming pared 2 bases from V and 1 base from J, leaving 12 bases between. Germline CDR1 reads SNHLY; CDR2 reads FYNNEI. The CDR3 loop spans 17 amino acids. The CDR3 here is CASSEQAGTSGANVLTF. The CDR3 DNA sequence: TGTGCCAGCAGTGAACAAGCGGGGACATCTGGGGCCAACGTCCTGACTTTC.

The chain carries TRBV7-2 and TRBJ2-5, with 14 bases identical to TRBD2. Germline V gives CDR1 SGHTA, CDR2 FQGNSA. J lost 7 bases, V lost 5 bases, and 12 bases had no gene match. There are 17 residues in the CDR3. The CDR3 is CASSVGTSGGIRGTQYF. The DNA for the CDR3 is TGTGCCAGCAGCGTCGGGACTAGCGGGGGCATACGGGGGACCCAGTACTTC.

V gene TRBV6-1 combines with J gene TRBJ1-6; 7 bases agree with TRBD1. This CDR3 is built from 15 residues. Germline V gene data show CDR1 as MNHNS and CDR2 as SASEGT. J was trimmed by 7 bases and V by 3 bases; bases with no gene match: 6. The CDR3 sequence is CASSDSAGGNSPLHF. The CDR3 nucleotides read TGTGCCAGCAGTGACTCTGCAGGGGGAAATTCACCCCTCCACTTT.

This chain uses TRBV14 with TRBJ2-7; D possibly corresponds to TRBD2 (5 bases). CDR3 length: 11 amino acids. Germline V gene lookup returns CDR1 SGHDN and CDR2 FVKESK. The V end lost 4 bases, the J end lost 10 bases, and 11 bases lay between the germline ends. The CDR3 spells CASSPRGFQYF. CDR3 coding DNA: TGTGCCAGCAGCCCTAGAGGGTTCCAGTACTTC.

Only a few counts were recorded for this clone. V usage is TRBV2 and J usage is TRBJ1-5; D is unclear. This CDR3 is built from 14 residues. Germline lookup yields CDR1 SNHLY and CDR2 FYNNEI. V lost 3 bases to trimming and J lost 3 bases, with 9 bases between them. Written as DNA, the CDR3 is TGTGCCAGCAGTGACGCGGGGTACAATCAGCCCCAGCATTTT. This translates into CASSDAGYNQPQHF.

The CDR3 loop reads CASSQVGTGNTEAFF. The CDR3 DNA follows: TGTGCCAGCAGCCAAGTGGGGACAGGGAACACTGAAGCTTTCTTT. This chain joins TRBV14 and TRBJ1-1; TRBD1 agrees at 8 bases. The germline gives CDR1 SGHDN, CDR2 FVKESK. This CDR3 has 15 amino acids. The ends lost 1 base at V and 1 base at J; junction bases unmatched: 2.

This clone was counted once. The V and J genes are TRBV20-1 and TRBJ2-5; 9 positions agree with TRBD1. With 7 bases clipped from V and 3 bases from J, the junction kept 0 bases outside the gene matches. This CDR3 comprises 11 residues. Germline CDR1 and CDR2: DFQATT and SNEGSKA (reference sequence). CDR3 nucleotides: TGCAGTGGGGACAGGGAAGAGACCCAGTACTTC. It codes for CSGDREETQYF.